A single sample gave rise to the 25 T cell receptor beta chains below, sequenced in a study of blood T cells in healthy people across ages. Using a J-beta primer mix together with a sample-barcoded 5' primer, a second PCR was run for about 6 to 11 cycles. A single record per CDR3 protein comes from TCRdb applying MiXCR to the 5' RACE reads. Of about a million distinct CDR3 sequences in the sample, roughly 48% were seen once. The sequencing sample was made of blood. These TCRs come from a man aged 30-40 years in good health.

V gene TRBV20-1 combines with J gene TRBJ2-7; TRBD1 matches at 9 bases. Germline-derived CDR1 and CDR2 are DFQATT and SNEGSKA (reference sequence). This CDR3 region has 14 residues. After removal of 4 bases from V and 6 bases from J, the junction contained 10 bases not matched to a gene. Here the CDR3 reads CSATGQGIRGEQYF. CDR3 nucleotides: TGCAGTGCTACGGGACAGGGCATAAGGGGCGAGCAGTACTTC.

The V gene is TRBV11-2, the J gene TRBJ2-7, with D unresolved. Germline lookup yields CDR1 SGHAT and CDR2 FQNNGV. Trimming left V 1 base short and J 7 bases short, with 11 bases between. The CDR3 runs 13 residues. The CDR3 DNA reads TGTGCCAGCAGCTTAGGATCTTACAATGAGCAGTACTTC. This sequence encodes CASSLGSYNEQYF.

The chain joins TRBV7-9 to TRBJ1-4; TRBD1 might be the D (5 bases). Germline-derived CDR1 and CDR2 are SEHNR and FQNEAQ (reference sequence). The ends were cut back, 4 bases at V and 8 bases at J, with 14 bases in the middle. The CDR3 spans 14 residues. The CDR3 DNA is TGTGCCAGCAGCTCCCGGGACCTTAAGGAAAAACTGTTTTTT. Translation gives CASSSRDLKEKLFF. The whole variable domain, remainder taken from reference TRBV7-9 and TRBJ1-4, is DTGVSQNPRHKITKRGQNVTFRCDPISEHNRLYWYRQTLGQGPEFLTYFQNEAQLEKSRLLSDRFSAERPKGSFSTLEIQRTEQGDSAMYLCASSSRDLKEKLFFGSGTQLSVL.

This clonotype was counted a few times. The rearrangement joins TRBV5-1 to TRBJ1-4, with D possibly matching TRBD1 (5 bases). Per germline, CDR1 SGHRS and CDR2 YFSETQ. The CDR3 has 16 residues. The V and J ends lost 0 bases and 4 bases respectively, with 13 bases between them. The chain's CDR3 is CASSLGGGTDNEKLFF. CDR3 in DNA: TGCGCCAGCAGCTTGGGAGGCGGGACCGATAATGAAAAACTGTTTTTT.

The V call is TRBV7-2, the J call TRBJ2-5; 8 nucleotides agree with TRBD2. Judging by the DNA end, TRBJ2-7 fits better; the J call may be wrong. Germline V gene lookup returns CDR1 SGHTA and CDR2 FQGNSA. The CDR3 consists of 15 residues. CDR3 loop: CASSLGVAGTYEQYF. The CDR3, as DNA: TGTGCCAGCTCCTTAGGAGTAGCGGGGACCTACGAGCAGTACTTC.

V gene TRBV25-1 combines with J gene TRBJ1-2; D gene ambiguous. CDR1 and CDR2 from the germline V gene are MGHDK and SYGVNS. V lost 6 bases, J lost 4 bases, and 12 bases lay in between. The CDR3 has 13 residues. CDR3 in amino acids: CASSVNDVYGYTF. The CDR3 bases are TGTGCCAGCAGCGTAAACGATGTCTATGGCTACACCTTC.

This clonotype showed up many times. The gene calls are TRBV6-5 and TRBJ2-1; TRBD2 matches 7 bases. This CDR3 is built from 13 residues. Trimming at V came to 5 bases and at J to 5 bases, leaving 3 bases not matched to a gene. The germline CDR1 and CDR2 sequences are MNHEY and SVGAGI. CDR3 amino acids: CASSRLADNEQFF. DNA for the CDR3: TGTGCCAGCAGTCGGCTAGCGGACAATGAGCAGTTCTTC.

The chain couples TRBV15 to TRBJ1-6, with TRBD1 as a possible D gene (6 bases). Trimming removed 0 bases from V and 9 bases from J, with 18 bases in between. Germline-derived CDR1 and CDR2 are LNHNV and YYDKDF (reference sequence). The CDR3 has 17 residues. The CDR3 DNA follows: TGTGCCACCAGCAGAGATAGTCAGGGGATCGTGGTTTCACCCCTCCACTTT. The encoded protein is CATSRDSQGIVVSPLHF.

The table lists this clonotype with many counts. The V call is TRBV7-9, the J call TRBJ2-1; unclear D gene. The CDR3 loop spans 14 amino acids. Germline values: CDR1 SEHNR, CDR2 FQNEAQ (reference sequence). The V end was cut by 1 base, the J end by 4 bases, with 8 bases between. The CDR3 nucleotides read TGTGCCAGCAGCTTAGACAGCCAATACAATGAGCAGTTCTTC. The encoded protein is CASSLDSQYNEQFF. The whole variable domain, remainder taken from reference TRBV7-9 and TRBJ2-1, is DTGVSQNPRHKITKRGQNVTFRCDPISEHNRLYWYRQTLGQGPEFLTYFQNEAQLEKSRLLSDRFSAERPKGSFSTLEIQRTEQGDSAMYLCASSLDSQYNEQFFGPGTRLTVL.

CDR3 loop: CASQERRTDTQYF. In DNA, the CDR3 is TGTGCAAGCCAGGAGCGTCGCACAGATACGCAGTATTTT. The chain recombines TRBV6-1 with TRBJ2-3; D not certain. CDR3 length: 13 amino acids. The germline CDR1 and CDR2 sequences are MNHNS and SASEGT.

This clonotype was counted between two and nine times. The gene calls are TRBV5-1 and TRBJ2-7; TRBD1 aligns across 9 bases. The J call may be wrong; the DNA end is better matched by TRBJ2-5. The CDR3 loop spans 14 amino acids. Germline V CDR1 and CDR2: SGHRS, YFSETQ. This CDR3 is CASSPGTGIKTQYF. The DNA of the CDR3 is TGCGCCAGCAGCCCCGGGACAGGGATAAAGACCCAGTACTTC.

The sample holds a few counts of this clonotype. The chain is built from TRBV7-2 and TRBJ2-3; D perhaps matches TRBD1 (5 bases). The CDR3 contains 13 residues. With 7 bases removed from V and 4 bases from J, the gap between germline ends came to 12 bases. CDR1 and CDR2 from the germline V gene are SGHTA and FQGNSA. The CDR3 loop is CASTSQQADTQYF. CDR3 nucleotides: TGTGCCAGCACCTCGCAACAGGCAGATACGCAGTATTTT.

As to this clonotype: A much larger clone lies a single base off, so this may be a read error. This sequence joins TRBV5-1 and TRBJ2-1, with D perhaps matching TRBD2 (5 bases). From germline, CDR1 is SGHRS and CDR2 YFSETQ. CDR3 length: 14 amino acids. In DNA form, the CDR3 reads TGCGCCAGCAGCGCCTGGAGCGGATACAATGAGCGGTTCTTC. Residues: CASSAWSGYNERFF.

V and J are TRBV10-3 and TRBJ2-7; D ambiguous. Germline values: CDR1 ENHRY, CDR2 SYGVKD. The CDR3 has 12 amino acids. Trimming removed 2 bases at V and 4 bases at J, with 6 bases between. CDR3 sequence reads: CAISETPYEQYF. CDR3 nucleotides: TGTGCCATCAGTGAGACCCCATACGAGCAGTACTTC.

This chain's CDR3 is CASSSLGQGGNEQFF. The CDR3 DNA reads TGTGCCAGCAGTTCCCTCGGACAGGGGGGCAATGAGCAGTTCTTC. This chain links TRBV28 with TRBJ2-1; 10 bases fit TRBD1. The CDR3 extends over 15 amino acids. V was clipped by 4 bases and J by 6 bases; unmatched bases: 6. Germline V gene data show CDR1 as MDHEN and CDR2 as SYDVKM.

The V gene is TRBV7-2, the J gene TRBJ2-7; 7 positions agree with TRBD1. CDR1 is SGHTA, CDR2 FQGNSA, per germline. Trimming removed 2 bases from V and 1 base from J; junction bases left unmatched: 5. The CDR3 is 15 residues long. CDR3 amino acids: CASSLTGTESYEQYF. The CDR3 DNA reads TGTGCCAGCAGCTTAACCGGGACAGAGTCCTACGAGCAGTACTTC.

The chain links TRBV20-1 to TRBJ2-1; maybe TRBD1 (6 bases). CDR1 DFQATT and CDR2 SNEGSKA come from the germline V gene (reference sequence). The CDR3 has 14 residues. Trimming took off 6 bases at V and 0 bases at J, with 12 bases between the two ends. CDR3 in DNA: TGCAGTGCAACTGACAGGAGCTCCTACAATGAGCAGTTCTTC. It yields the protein CSATDRSSYNEQFF.

CDR3 sequence (DNA): TGTGCCAGCAGCGCACAGGGGGTTTTAACCACAGATACGCAGTATTTT. As protein: CASSAQGVLTTDTQYF. The chain uses TRBV7-9 and TRBJ2-3, with 8 bases lining up with TRBD1. There are 16 residues in the CDR3. The germline CDR1 and CDR2 sequences are SEHNR and FQNEAQ (reference sequence). The V and J ends lost 5 bases and 2 bases, in that order; junction bases with no gene match: 9.

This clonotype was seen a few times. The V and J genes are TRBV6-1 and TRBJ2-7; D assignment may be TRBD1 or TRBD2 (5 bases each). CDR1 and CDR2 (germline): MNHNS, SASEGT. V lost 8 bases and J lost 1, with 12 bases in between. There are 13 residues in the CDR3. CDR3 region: CASVRDGSYEQYF. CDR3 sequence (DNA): TGTGCCAGCGTAAGGGACGGTTCCTACGAGCAGTACTTC.

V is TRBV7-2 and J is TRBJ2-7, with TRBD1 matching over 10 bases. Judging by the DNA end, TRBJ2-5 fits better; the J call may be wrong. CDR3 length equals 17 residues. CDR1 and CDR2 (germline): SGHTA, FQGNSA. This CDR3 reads CASSLGYRDRGQETQYF. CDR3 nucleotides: TGTGCCAGCAGCTTAGGATACCGGGACAGGGGACAAGAGACCCAGTACTTC.

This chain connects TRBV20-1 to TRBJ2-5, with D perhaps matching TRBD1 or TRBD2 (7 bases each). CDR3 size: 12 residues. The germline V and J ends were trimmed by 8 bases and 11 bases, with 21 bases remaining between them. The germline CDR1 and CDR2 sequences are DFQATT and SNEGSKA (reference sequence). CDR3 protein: CSSPGGGREQYF. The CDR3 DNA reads TGCAGTTCCCCAGGGGGGGGCAGAGAGCAGTACTTC.

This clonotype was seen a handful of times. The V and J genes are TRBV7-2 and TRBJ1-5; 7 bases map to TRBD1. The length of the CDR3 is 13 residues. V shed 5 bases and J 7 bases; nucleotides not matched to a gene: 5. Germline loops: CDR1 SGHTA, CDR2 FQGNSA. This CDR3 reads CASSTEQGQPQHF. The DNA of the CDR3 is TGTGCCAGCAGCACTGAACAGGGGCAGCCCCAGCATTTT. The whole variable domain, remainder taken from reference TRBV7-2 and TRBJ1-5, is GAGVSQSPSNKVTEKGKDVELRCDPISGHTALYWYRQSLGQGLEFLIYFQGNSAPDKSGLPSDRFSAERTGGSVSTLTIQRTQQEDSAVYLCASSTEQGQPQHFGDGTRLSIL.

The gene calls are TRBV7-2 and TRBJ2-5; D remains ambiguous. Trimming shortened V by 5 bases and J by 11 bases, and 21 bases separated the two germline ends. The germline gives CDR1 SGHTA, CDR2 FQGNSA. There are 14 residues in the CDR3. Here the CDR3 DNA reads TGTGCCAGCAGCGCCCGGAACTTGCCCAATGAGCAGTACTTC. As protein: CASSARNLPNEQYF.

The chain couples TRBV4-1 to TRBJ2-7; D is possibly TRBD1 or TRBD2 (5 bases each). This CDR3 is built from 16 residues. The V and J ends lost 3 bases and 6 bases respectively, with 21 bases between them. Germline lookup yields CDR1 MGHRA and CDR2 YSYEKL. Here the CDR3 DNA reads TGCGCCAGCAGCCAGGGCCCCGGGACCCCAGTGAGCGAGCAGTACTTC. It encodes CASSQGPGTPVSEQYF.

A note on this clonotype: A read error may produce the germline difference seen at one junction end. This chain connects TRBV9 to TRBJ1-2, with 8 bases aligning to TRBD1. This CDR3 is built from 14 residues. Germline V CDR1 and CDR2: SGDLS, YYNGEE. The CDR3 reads CAGSIGTGAYGYTF. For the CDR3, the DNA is TGTGCCGGCAGCATCGGGACAGGAGCCTATGGCTACACCTTC.